This T cell receptor (beta chain) was recorded in a study of metastatic and nonmetastatic thyroid tumors. This clone was seen many times. Other DNA sequences from this sample encode an identical CDR3 as well. No patient had received any treatment before thyroid surgery. MiXCR re-clonotyped the PCR reads for TCRdb. The profile shows just over 70,000 clones, around 19% of them singletons. This CDR3 is 14 amino acids long. In germline, CDR1 is SGHNT, CDR2 YENEEA. Trimming shortened V by 0 bases and J by 0 bases, and 4 bases separated the two germline ends. The sample consisted of blood. The clonotype was recovered from a female donor with papillary thyroid cancer or a benign thyroid nodule (not recorded which). Some clones in this sample may be carry-over from other donors' samples. This chain connects TRBV11-3 to TRBJ2-3; D unclear. CDR3 region: CASSLEPSTDTQYF. Written as DNA, the CDR3 is TGTGCCAGCAGCTTAGAACCGAGCACAGATACGCAGTATTTT.